This passage covers 28 T cell receptor beta chains from one sample sequenced in a study of blood T cell repertoires in COVID-19. The protocol was immunoSEQ multiplex PCR, while the TCRdb copy is restricted to in-frame clones and leaves out a portion. The table has 90,000 to 120,000 clones, approximately 83% seen once. Sequenced sample: peripheral blood. These receptors were collected from a woman in her 70s with acute or convalescent COVID-19.

The CDR3 bases are TGTGCCAGCAACCTAGCGGGGCGAGGAGAGACCCAGTACTTC. This gives the protein CASNLAGRGETQYF. This chain joins TRBV28 and TRBJ2-5, with 9 bases that match TRBD2. Germline CDR1 and CDR2: MDHEN and SYDVKM. V dropped 7 bases and J dropped 4; count of bases not matched to a gene: 7. The CDR3 is 14 amino acids.

The chain employs TRBV28 and TRBJ2-5; TRBD1 agrees at 8 bases. Germline CDR1 MDHEN, CDR2 SYDVKM. The CDR3 length is 13 residues. Unmatched junction bases numbered 4, after V lost 5 bases and J lost 5 bases. The CDR3 coding sequence is TGTGCCAGCAGTGGACAGGGCCTCGAGACCCAGTACTTC. Protein: CASSGQGLETQYF.

This clone was picked up one time. The rearrangement uses TRBV14 and TRBJ2-3, with TRBD1 as a possible D gene (5 bases). This CDR3 spans 14 amino acids. Germline CDR1 is SGHDN and CDR2 is FVKESK. Between the trimmed V and J ends, which lost 4 bases and 1 base, there was a span of 9 bases. The chain's CDR3 is CASSPGQRTDTQYF. CDR3 nucleotide sequence: TGTGCCAGCAGCCCAGGACAACGCACAGATACGCAGTATTTT.

This clone was recorded only once. The chain employs TRBV28 and TRBJ1-4, with TRBD1 as a possible D gene (6 bases). V gave up 5 bases and J gave up 5 bases, with 15 bases separating them. The CDR3 is 15 amino acids. CDR1 MDHEN and CDR2 SYDVKM come from the germline V gene. The CDR3 reads CASSLGQTINEKLFF. The DNA of the CDR3 is TGTGCCAGCAGTCTCGGACAGACAATAAATGAAAAACTGTTTTTT. Combining the CDR3 with reference TRBV28 and TRBJ1-4 gives the whole variable domain DVKVTQSSRYLVKRTGEKVFLECVQDMDHENMFWYRQDPGLGLRLIYFSYDVKMKEKGDIPEGYSVSREKKERFSLILESASTNQTSMYLCASSLGQTINEKLFFGSGTQLSVL.

The chain carries TRBV5-1 and TRBJ2-2; unclear D gene. Deletions cut 0 bases from V and 0 bases from J, with 9 bases between. The CDR3 has 16 residues. Germline V gene data show CDR1 as SGHRS and CDR2 as YFSETQ. The CDR3 DNA follows: TGCGCCAGCAGCTTGGGGCTGTTCGCGAACACCGGGGAGCTGTTTTTT. Amino acids: CASSLGLFANTGELFF.

In its sample, this clone was seen a few times. The genes are TRBV6-2 or TRBV6-3 and TRBJ1-5; the D gene is possibly TRBD1 (5 bases). The germline V gene has CDR1 MNHEY and CDR2 SVGEGT. Deletions cut 8 bases from V and 0 bases from J, with 17 bases between. The CDR3 spans 16 residues. CDR3 sequence: CASRPDRPNSNQPQHF. CDR3 DNA: TGTGCCAGCCGCCCCGACAGACCTAATAGCAATCAGCCCCAGCATTTT.

The chain joins TRBV5-1 to TRBJ2-7; TRBD1 matches at 7 bases. There are 18 residues in the CDR3. Germline CDR1 and CDR2: SGHRS and YFSETQ. The V and J ends lost 2 bases and 2 bases, in that order; junction bases with no gene match: 16. This chain's CDR3 is CASSFFETSGTEAYEQYV. For the CDR3, the DNA is TGCGCCAGCAGCTTTTTTGAAACTTCCGGGACAGAAGCCTACGAGCAGTACGTC.

This clone was picked up a small number of times. The chain couples TRBV6-6 to TRBJ1-2; TRBD1 aligns across 7 bases. The germline gives CDR1 MNHNY, CDR2 SVGAGI (reference sequence). The CDR3 sequence is 14 residues long. Unmatched junction bases numbered 7, after V lost 5 bases and J lost 4 bases. The CDR3 region is CASSDRAVGYGYTF. The CDR3 bases are TGTGCCAGCAGTGACAGGGCCGTTGGCTATGGCTACACCTTC.

The J gene is TRBJ1-2, the V gene TRBV6-5; 7 nucleotides match TRBD1. Germline V CDR1 and CDR2: MNHEY, SVGAGI. Trimming removed 5 bases from V and 2 bases from J; junction bases left unmatched: 2. The CDR3 totals 13 residues. The CDR3 nucleotides are TGTGCCAGCAGTAAGACAGGGAACTATGGCTACACCTTC. This codes for CASSKTGNYGYTF.

The rearrangement links TRBV7-3 to TRBJ2-2; D unclear. V was trimmed by 5 bases and J by 1 base, leaving 8 bases between them. CDR3 length: 14 amino acids. Looked up from germline, CDR1 is SGHTA and CDR2 is FQGTGA. The CDR3 spells CASSRLGNTGELFF. CDR3 nucleotides: TGTGCCAGCAGCCGCCTCGGGAACACCGGGGAGCTGTTTTTT.

This clone was recorded a few times. The chain employs TRBV7-9 and TRBJ2-5; D might be TRBD1 (5 bases). This CDR3 has 14 amino acids. Germline CDR1 is SEHNR and CDR2 is FQNEAQ (reference sequence). The germline V and J ends were trimmed by 5 bases and 5 bases, with 15 bases remaining between them. This CDR3 is CASSPGLGAETQYF. In DNA form, the CDR3 reads TGTGCCAGCAGCCCAGGGCTAGGCGCCGAGACCCAGTACTTC.

The gene calls are TRBV5-4 and TRBJ2-2; TRBD1 aligns across 7 bases. Germline CDR1 is SGHNT and CDR2 is YYREEE (reference sequence). The CDR3 extends over 14 amino acids. With V trimmed by 4 bases and J by 1 base, 1 base remained unmatched. This CDR3 is CASSGTVNTGELFF. The CDR3 DNA sequence: TGTGCCAGCAGCGGGACAGTGAACACCGGGGAGCTGTTTTTT.

The chain links TRBV13 to TRBJ1-6; a weak D match, TRBD1 (5 bases). V lost 1 base, J lost 5 bases, and 12 bases lay in between. The CDR3 has 16 amino acids. Germline CDR1 PRHDT, CDR2 FYEKMQ (reference sequence). CDR3 DNA sequence: TGTGCCAGCAGCTTAGCCAGGGCCCGGGATAATTCACCCCTCCACTTT. Amino acids: CASSLARARDNSPLHF.

This clone was detected only a few times. The chain carries TRBV28 and TRBJ1-2; perhaps TRBD1 as D (6 bases). Germline lookup yields CDR1 MDHEN and CDR2 SYDVKM. The CDR3 is 15 amino acids. V shed 7 bases and J shed 8 bases, with 23 bases lying between them. The CDR3 nucleotides read TGTGCCAGCACCTTAAGATCCCCCGCCGGACAGGGCTACACCTTC. This encodes CASTLRSPAGQGYTF.

The gene calls are TRBV6-5 and TRBJ2-7; D is possibly TRBD2 (5 bases). Per germline, CDR1 MNHEY and CDR2 SVGAGI. Trimming took off 7 bases at V and 1 base at J, with 17 bases between the two ends. The CDR3 totals 15 residues. CDR3 nucleotides: TGTGCCAGCAAACTGACGAGAGGGAATTCCTACGAGCAGTACTTC. Translating it yields CASKLTRGNSYEQYF.

V usage is TRBV20-1 and J usage is TRBJ1-2; 8 bases line up with TRBD1. V shed 3 bases, J shed 13 bases, and the junction held 7 bases outside the gene matches. The germline V gene encodes CDR1 DFQATT and CDR2 SNEGSKA (reference sequence). The CDR3 consists of 11 residues. The CDR3 spells CSASPGGPGTF. CDR3 nucleotide sequence: TGCAGTGCTAGCCCAGGGGGCCCCGGCACCTTC.

This clone was found a few times. The V gene is TRBV27, the J gene TRBJ1-2; 7 positions agree with TRBD1. Germline trimming cut 2 bases from V and 4 bases from J; bases unmatched to any gene: 4. This CDR3 has 14 amino acids. The germline gives CDR1 MNHEY, CDR2 SMNVEV (reference sequence). The CDR3 DNA is TGTGCCAGCAGTTTAAGGGGGACAGTCTATGGCTACACCTTC. Translation gives CASSLRGTVYGYTF.

This clone occurred once. The chain employs TRBV4-2 and TRBJ1-5; weak D call: TRBD1 (6 bases). This CDR3 is built from 16 residues. The V and J ends lost 4 bases and 1 base respectively, with 14 bases between them. Germline lookup yields CDR1 LGHNA and CDR2 YNFKEQ. CDR3 nucleotides: TGTGCCAGCAGCCTGGGGTCAGGGGCGAGCAATCAGCCCCAGCATTTT. Residues: CASSLGSGASNQPQHF.

This chain uses TRBV19 with TRBJ2-3; 11 nucleotides agree with TRBD2. V trimming: 5 bases; J trimming: 3 bases; junction bases outside the gene matches: 7. Looked up from germline, CDR1 is LNHDA and CDR2 is SQIVND (reference sequence). The CDR3 spans 16 residues. The CDR3 spells CASSAIVAGGTDTQYF. The CDR3 region has the DNA TGTGCCAGTAGTGCTATTGTAGCGGGAGGGACAGATACGCAGTATTTT.

V usage is TRBV4-1 and J usage is TRBJ2-1; weak D call: TRBD2 (5 bases). CDR3 length: 17 residues. Germline assignment: CDR1 MGHRA and CDR2 YSYEKL. The V end lost 0 bases, the J end lost 0 bases, and 12 bases lay between the germline ends. The CDR3 coding sequence is TGCGCCAGCAGCCAAGACCAAAGGAGGAGCTCCTACAATGAGCAGTTCTTC. This translates into CASSQDQRRSSYNEQFF.

This chain uses TRBV7-3 with TRBJ1-2; 7 nucleotides match TRBD1. The CDR3 consists of 13 residues. Losses at the gene ends were 4 bases for V and 6 bases for J; bases not matched to a gene: 5. CDR1 and CDR2 (germline): SGHTA, FQGTGA. The CDR3 region is CASSSGQVDGYTF. Here the CDR3 DNA reads TGTGCCAGCAGCTCTGGACAGGTGGATGGCTACACCTTC.

This clone has only a few counts. In nucleotides, the CDR3 is TGTGCCAGCATCCCGGGGGGGGCTGGTAGCACCGGGGAGCTGTTTTTT. It yields the protein CASIPGGAGSTGELFF. V and J are TRBV28 and TRBJ2-2; 8 nucleotides match TRBD2. Germline CDR1 and CDR2: MDHEN and SYDVKM. This CDR3 spans 16 amino acids. The ends lost 7 bases at V and 4 bases at J; junction bases unmatched: 11. Using reference TRBV28 and TRBJ2-2 for the parts outside the CDR3, the full variable domain is DVKVTQSSRYLVKRTGEKVFLECVQDMDHENMFWYRQDPGLGLRLIYFSYDVKMKEKGDIPEGYSVSREKKERFSLILESASTNQTSMYLCASIPGGAGSTGELFFGEGSRLTVL.

DNA of the CDR3: TGTGCCAGTAGTCTTCGGACAGCTGCGAGCACAGATACGCAGTATTTT. Amino acid sequence: CASSLRTAASTDTQYF. This chain connects TRBV19 to TRBJ2-3; tentatively, D is TRBD1 (6 bases). With 5 bases removed from V and 0 bases from J, the gap between germline ends came to 15 bases. This CDR3 comprises 16 residues. Germline loops: CDR1 LNHDA, CDR2 SQIVND (reference sequence).

The chain joins TRBV7-8 to TRBJ2-7; 10 bases are a match to TRBD2. The CDR3 totals 16 residues. CDR1 SGHVS and CDR2 FQNEAQ come from the germline V gene. With V trimmed by 5 bases and J by 1 base, 8 bases remained unmatched. DNA of the CDR3: TGTGCCAGCAGCGATCGACTAGCGGGTGAGTCCTACGAGCAGTACTTC. Protein: CASSDRLAGESYEQYF.

The chain links TRBV19 to TRBJ2-5, with 7 positions matching TRBD1. CDR3 length: 14 residues. V dropped 7 bases and J dropped 1; count of bases not matched to a gene: 6. Germline-derived CDR1 and CDR2 are LNHDA and SQIVND (reference sequence). The CDR3 here is CASKGAGAQETQYF. The CDR3 coding sequence is TGTGCCAGTAAGGGGGCAGGGGCCCAAGAGACCCAGTACTTC.

The chain recombines TRBV18 with TRBJ1-4; 8 bases are a match to TRBD1. Per the germline V gene, CDR1 is KGHSH and CDR2 is LQKENI. With 4 bases clipped from V and 5 bases from J, the junction kept 3 bases outside the gene matches. The CDR3 consists of 14 residues. The CDR3 sequence is CASSRWTGNEKLFF. CDR3 DNA sequence: TGTGCCAGCTCACGTTGGACAGGGAATGAAAAACTGTTTTTT.

The chain uses TRBV19 and TRBJ1-3; TRBD1 aligns across 7 bases. The CDR3 is 18 residues long. CDR1 and CDR2 (germline): LNHDA, SQIVND (reference sequence). With V trimmed by 8 bases and J by 5 bases, 21 bases remained unmatched. The CDR3 DNA sequence: TGTGCCAGTCGATTCGGATCTCAGACAGGGTACACCAGAAACACCATATATTTT. This gives the protein CASRFGSQTGYTRNTIYF. The full variable domain, with the rest looked up from reference TRBV19 and TRBJ1-3, is DGGITQSPKYLFRKEGQNVTLSCEQNLNHDAMYWYRQDPGQGLRLIYYSQIVNDFQKGDIAEGYSVSREKKESFPLTVTSAQKNPTAFYLCASRFGSQTGYTRNTIYFGEGSWLTVV.

The gene calls are TRBV2 and TRBJ2-5; maybe TRBD2 (6 bases). V dropped 4 bases and J dropped 5 bases, with 17 bases sitting between them. CDR3 size: 15 residues. Germline V CDR1 and CDR2: SNHLY, FYNNEI. This CDR3 reads CASSGQRAGGETQYF. The CDR3 DNA sequence: TGTGCCAGCAGTGGTCAGAGGGCCGGAGGGGAGACCCAGTACTTC.